This entry features one T cell receptor beta chain sequence. The data originate from a study of blood T cell repertoires in COVID-19. Measured with immunoSEQ multiplex PCR; TCRdb has only the in-frame clones, and not every one. The sample has fewer than 400,000 clones; roughly 89% are singletons. Allocation to cohorts depended on clinical history reported by the participants. Trimming shortened V by 4 bases and J by 1 base, and 14 bases separated the two germline ends. The CDR3 length is 17 residues. Germline CDR1 is LGHNA and CDR2 is YNFKEQ. This receptor was identified in a woman aged 45-59 years who had recovered from COVID-19. The rearrangement uses TRBV4-2 and TRBJ1-6; D remains ambiguous. Sequencing was performed on PBMCs or T cells enriched from blood (not recorded which). The CDR3 here is CASSPGGVRSYNSPLHF. The CDR3 DNA follows: TGTGCCAGCAGCCCTGGCGGGGTGCGTTCCTATAATTCACCCCTCCACTTT.